The T cell receptor (beta chain) under discussion was sequenced for a study of blood T cells in healthy people across ages. The table lists this clonotype with a few counts. Alongside a J-beta primer mix, a sample-barcoded 5' primer served in a second PCR lasting roughly 7 to 12 cycles. TCRdb re-called the 5' RACE reads through MiXCR, storing one row per CDR3 protein. The repertoire consists of around 1,000,000 distinct CDR3 sequences, with roughly 24% occurring once and the leading ten covering approximately 0.75%. Germline trimming cut 6 bases from V and 5 bases from J; bases unmatched to any gene: 9. The CDR3 sequence is 16 residues long. The same data also went into a second study, on T cells of mothers and their children. According to that study: The second PCR's M1S primer added sample barcodes and 2-4 random nucleotides.

Sequenced sample: blood. V gene TRBV12-3 or TRBV12-4 combines with J gene TRBJ2-1; TRBD2 agrees at 11 bases. The TCR comes from a girl aged 2 to 9 in good health. The DNA of the CDR3 is TGTGCCAGCAGGCCTTTAGCGGGAGGGCCTAACAATGAGCAGTTCTTC. Amino acid sequence: CASRPLAGGPNNEQFF.